These 6 T cell receptor beta chains came from one sample sequenced in a study of blood T cell repertoires in COVID-19. Libraries were prepared by immunoSEQ multiplex PCR; TCRdb keeps only in-frame clonotypes and omits some of them. Of 150,000 to 200,000 clones listed, roughly nine tenths are singletons. The sequenced material came from peripheral blood. These TCRs come from a woman between 65 and 79 years old with acute or convalescent COVID-19.

The V call is TRBV6-6, the J call TRBJ1-2; tentative D call: TRBD1 (5 bases). V dropped 7 bases and J dropped 3 bases, with 9 bases sitting between them. This CDR3 comprises 12 residues. Germline V gene lookup returns CDR1 MNHNY and CDR2 SVGAGI (reference sequence). CDR3 amino acids: CASTPGDYGYTF. CDR3 DNA sequence: TGTGCCAGCACCCCGGGGGACTATGGCTACACCTTC.

This clone has only a few counts. V and J are TRBV2 and TRBJ1-1; 7 nucleotides match TRBD1. This CDR3 comprises 14 residues. Trimming cost V 6 bases and J 0 bases; bases outside gene matches: 4. CDR1 SNHLY and CDR2 FYNNEI come from the germline V gene. CDR3 sequence (DNA): TGTGCCAGCAGGGGGGGACAGTTGAACACTGAAGCTTTCTTT. Its protein product is CASRGGQLNTEAFF.

The chain links TRBV27 to TRBJ1-1; D gene ambiguous. CDR3 length: 12 amino acids. Trimming shortened V by 2 bases and J by 10 bases, and 11 bases separated the two germline ends. Looked up from germline, CDR1 is MNHEY and CDR2 is SMNVEV (reference sequence). CDR3 nucleotide sequence: TGTGCCAGCAGTTTACCCCTTTCGCGAGCTTTCTTT. It specifies CASSLPLSRAFF.

The chain uses TRBV19 and TRBJ2-5; 9 bases are shared with TRBD2. Germline CDR1 and CDR2: LNHDA and SQIVND (reference sequence). This CDR3 contains 14 residues. Trimming removed 6 bases from V and 5 bases from J; junction bases left unmatched: 7. The CDR3 here is CASRSGGNSETQYF. The CDR3 DNA follows: TGTGCCAGTAGAAGCGGGGGGAATTCGGAGACCCAGTACTTC.

V gene TRBV4-2 combines with J gene TRBJ2-6, with D perhaps TRBD1 (5 bases). The CDR3 is 18 amino acids. The germline gives CDR1 LGHNA, CDR2 YNFKEQ. V lost 0 bases and J lost 2, with 14 bases in between. In nucleotides, the CDR3 is TGTGCCAGCAGCCAAGATCGTAGGGGATCCCCTGGGGCCAACGTCCTGACTTTC. Translation: CASSQDRRGSPGANVLTF.

V usage is TRBV12-5 and J usage is TRBJ2-2, with 10 bases matching TRBD1. The germline CDR1 and CDR2 sequences are LGHNT and FRNRAP. V shed 5 bases and J 5 bases; nucleotides not matched to a gene: 2. The CDR3 covers 14 residues. CDR3: CASGGTGETGELFF. The CDR3 DNA sequence: TGTGCTAGTGGTGGGACAGGGGAAACCGGGGAGCTGTTTTTT.